This is a list of T cell receptor beta chains from one sample in a study of blood T cell repertoires in COVID-19. Sequencing was performed with immunoSEQ multiplex PCR; in TCRdb, only in-frame clones are kept and a portion is missing. This table has about 140,000 clones, roughly 85% appearing once. The specimen sequenced was PBMCs or T cells enriched from blood (not recorded which). The receptors stem from a woman in her forties or fifties who had recovered from COVID-19. Both conserved end residues are part of each CDR3. The D gene is left open where the match is weak.

D	V	CDR3
TRBD1	TRBV10-3	CAISEEGAQPQHF
NA	TRBV2	CASKLGRAGGELFF
NA	TRBV4-1	CASSQDDITYNEQFF
TRBD2	TRBV14	CASSQTGTSGRINTGELFF
TRBD1	TRBV7-9	CASSRGRGQGTTGELFF
NA	TRBV5-5	CASRLYGRGNNSPLHF
NA	TRBV25-1	CASSDFGQGENTIYF
TRBD1	TRBV5-5	CASSLSGQGASGYTF
NA	TRBV6-5	CASIRGPGANVLTF
TRBD2	TRBV6-9	CASSYSKLAGVYNEQFF
NA	TRBV4-1	CASSQIQGPIYEQYF
NA	TRBV11-3	CASSFMAASNTEAFF
TRBD2	TRBV7-9	CASSLIPATSGSVQYF